Each of the 29 T cell receptor beta chains below was sequenced from the same sample in a study of blood T cell repertoires in COVID-19 (dated by TCRdb to the early 2020s). To prepare the library, the immunoSEQ multiplex PCR assay was applied. Held by TCRdb, this immuneACCESS table contains in-frame sequences only and omits some clones. Under half of the omission traces to an unresolved V gene where checked; the cause of the rest is unknown. This sample gives 130,000 to 150,000 clones in total; approximately 80% of them show up just once. The ten largest make up 10% to 13% of the sample. Sequenced sample: peripheral blood. These receptors were obtained from a man aged 55 to 70 with active or convalescent COVID-19.

This rearrangement joins TRBV11-2 to TRBJ1-1; D uncertain. Per the germline V gene, CDR1 is SGHAT and CDR2 is FQNNGV. The V end was cut by 4 bases, the J end by 5 bases, with 26 bases between. The CDR3 has 18 amino acids. This CDR3 is CASSSLKALVRAGTEAFF. DNA for the CDR3: TGTGCCAGCAGCTCTCTTAAGGCGTTAGTGAGGGCCGGGACTGAAGCTTTCTTT.

This clone was counted a few times. This chain uses TRBV29-1 with TRBJ1-1; 7 bases match TRBD1. This CDR3 region has 14 residues. V lost 5 bases and J lost 1; bases outside the gene matches: 7. Germline CDR1 is SQVTM and CDR2 is ANQGSEA. CDR3 in amino acids: CSVLRQGKNTEAFF. CDR3 nucleotides: TGCAGCGTTTTAAGACAGGGAAAGAACACTGAAGCTTTCTTT.

V gene TRBV18 combines with J gene TRBJ1-1, with D possibly being TRBD1 (5 bases). This CDR3 has 17 residues. Germline-derived CDR1 and CDR2 are KGHSH and LQKENI. V gave up 0 bases and J gave up 0 bases, with 14 bases separating them. The DNA for the CDR3 is TGTGCCAGCTCACCACCATCCAGGGCCCTCATGAACACTGAAGCTTTCTTT. Translating gives CASSPPSRALMNTEAFF.

This chain connects TRBV19 to TRBJ2-2; the match to TRBD1 covers 9 bases. V shed 6 bases and J 5 bases; nucleotides not matched to a gene: 10. Germline assignment: CDR1 LNHDA and CDR2 SQIVND (reference sequence). CDR3 size: 16 residues. The CDR3 here is CASRANGQGSTGELFF. Here the CDR3 DNA reads TGTGCCAGTAGGGCAAACGGACAGGGGTCGACCGGGGAGCTGTTTTTT.

V gene TRBV9 combines with J gene TRBJ2-7; perhaps TRBD2 as D (5 bases). The CDR3 covers 15 residues. V lost 2 bases, J lost 1 base, and 13 bases lay in between. Germline loops: CDR1 SGDLS, CDR2 YYNGEE. The CDR3 nucleotides read TGTGCCAGCAGCGTTGGTGCTAGCACGTCCTACGAGCAGTACTTC. Encoded protein: CASSVGASTSYEQYF.

The V call is TRBV4-1, the J call TRBJ2-5; 9 bases fit TRBD2. The germline CDR1 and CDR2 sequences are MGHRA and YSYEKL. CDR3 length equals 19 residues. V gave up 0 bases and J gave up 2 bases; unmatched junction bases: 13. The CDR3 DNA sequence: TGCGCCAGCAGCCAAGACGGGCTAGCGGGATCTGGGGTTCAAGAGACCCAGTACTTC. Protein product: CASSQDGLAGSGVQETQYF.

This sequence joins TRBV18 and TRBJ1-4; D is possibly TRBD1 (6 bases). V was pared by 9 bases and J by 7 bases, with 18 bases between. CDR1 and CDR2 from the germline V gene are KGHSH and LQKENI. The CDR3 is 14 amino acids. The CDR3 DNA reads TGTGCCAGTAAGAGCAGGGGTGGATCTGAAAAACTGTTTTTT. Translation: CASKSRGGSEKLFF.

The chain has TRBV2 and TRBJ2-6; D is ambiguous. V shed 2 bases and J shed 4 bases, with 3 bases lying between them. In germline, CDR1 is SNHLY, CDR2 FYNNEI. The CDR3 is 13 amino acids. The CDR3 here is CASSEQGANVLTF. CDR3 nucleotide sequence: TGTGCCAGCAGTGAACAGGGGGCCAACGTCCTGACTTTC.

The gene calls are TRBV2 and TRBJ2-5; TRBD1 matches at 8 bases. The junction had 10 bases not matched to a gene; V was cut back by 5 bases and J by 5 bases. Germline assignment: CDR1 SNHLY and CDR2 FYNNEI. This CDR3 comprises 15 residues. This chain's CDR3 is CASSPGQGRGETQYF. Here the CDR3 DNA reads TGTGCCAGCAGTCCCGGACAGGGAAGGGGGGAGACCCAGTACTTC.

The chain employs TRBV2 and TRBJ2-2, with D uncertain. This CDR3 contains 15 residues. Germline lookup yields CDR1 SNHLY and CDR2 FYNNEI. Trimming shortened V by 5 bases and J by 5 bases, and 15 bases separated the two germline ends. The CDR3 bases are TGTGCCAGCAGTTCAGTCTTGAGAGGTACCGGGGAGCTGTTTTTT. Protein sequence: CASSSVLRGTGELFF.

This clone has more than one count but fewer than ten. The chain recombines TRBV19 with TRBJ2-1; TRBD1 agrees at 8 bases. CDR1 is LNHDA and CDR2 is SQIVND in the germline V gene (reference sequence). V lost 4 bases and J lost 4; bases outside the gene matches: 6. The CDR3 has 15 residues. CDR3 region: CASSRGRGQYNEQFF. The CDR3 nucleotides are TGTGCCAGTAGTAGGGGCAGGGGGCAATACAATGAGCAGTTCTTC. The variable domain in full, completed from reference TRBV19 and TRBJ2-1, reads DGGITQSPKYLFRKEGQNVTLSCEQNLNHDAMYWYRQDPGQGLRLIYYSQIVNDFQKGDIAEGYSVSREKKESFPLTVTSAQKNPTAFYLCASSRGRGQYNEQFFGPGTRLTVL.

The CDR3 nucleotides are TGTGCCAGCAGTTACGAACTAGCGAGCTCCTACAATGAGCAGTTCTTC. Encoded protein: CASSYELASSYNEQFF. This sequence joins TRBV6-2 or TRBV6-3 and TRBJ2-1; 7 bases are shared with TRBD2. There are 16 residues in the CDR3. With 2 bases clipped from V and 0 bases from J, the junction kept 4 bases outside the gene matches. The germline V gene encodes CDR1 MNHEY and CDR2 SVGEGT.

This clone appeared once. This chain links TRBV5-6 with TRBJ1-2; the D gene is possibly TRBD1 (5 bases). CDR1 and CDR2 from the germline V gene are SGHDT and YYEEEE. Between the trimmed V and J ends, which lost 3 bases and 6 bases, there was a span of 15 bases. CDR3 length: 14 residues. The CDR3 DNA is TGTGCCAGCAGCTCTCCGGGCAGGGTCCATGGCTACACCTTC. Amino acids: CASSSPGRVHGYTF.

The chain uses TRBV3-1 (or the pseudogene TRBV3-2) and TRBJ1-3; 7 positions agree with TRBD1. Looked up from germline, CDR1 is LGHDT and CDR2 is YNNKEL (reference sequence). CDR3 length: 14 residues. V lost 3 bases and J lost 3; bases outside the gene matches: 2. CDR3 nucleotide sequence: TGTGCCAGCAGCCACGGACAGGATGGAAACACCATATATTTT. Protein sequence: CASSHGQDGNTIYF.

This chain links TRBV19 with TRBJ1-1; 7 positions match TRBD1. CDR3 length: 15 residues. CDR1 and CDR2 (germline): LNHDA, SQIVND (reference sequence). V lost 7 bases and J lost 1; bases outside the gene matches: 9. The CDR3 protein is CASIPDRAKNTEAFF. The CDR3, as DNA: TGTGCCAGTATCCCTGACAGGGCGAAGAACACTGAAGCTTTCTTT.

The chain combines TRBV5-1 with TRBJ2-5, with TRBD2 matching 8 bases. Trimming cost V 2 bases and J 5 bases; bases outside gene matches: 5. CDR1 is SGHRS, CDR2 YFSETQ, per germline. The CDR3 consists of 14 residues. This CDR3 reads CASSFGAGDETQYF. CDR3 nucleotides: TGCGCCAGCAGCTTCGGAGCGGGGGACGAGACCCAGTACTTC.

The CDR3 nucleotides read TGTGCCAGCAGCCACCATCTACAGGACCATGAGCAGTTCTTC. Encoded protein: CASSHHLQDHEQFF. This chain uses TRBV3-1 (or the pseudogene TRBV3-2) with TRBJ2-1; tentative D call: TRBD1 (5 bases). V was pared by 3 bases and J by 8 bases, with 14 bases between. The CDR3 length is 14 residues. Germline CDR1 LGHDT, CDR2 YNNKEL (reference sequence).

This chain joins TRBV7-8 and TRBJ2-1, with a weak D call TRBD2 (7 bases). Germline V gene sequence: CDR1 SGHVS, CDR2 FQNEAQ. This CDR3 is built from 15 residues. The ends were cut back, 6 bases at V and 6 bases at J, with 18 bases in the middle. CDR3: CASRSPGGRVNEQFF. The DNA for the CDR3 is TGTGCCAGCAGGAGTCCGGGGGGCAGGGTCAATGAGCAGTTCTTC.

V is TRBV6-2 or TRBV6-3 and J is TRBJ1-2; D not certain. The germline V gene encodes CDR1 MNHEY and CDR2 SVGEGT. Trimming took off 2 bases at V and 8 bases at J, with 15 bases between the two ends. This CDR3 region has 14 residues. The CDR3 region is CASSYRGSLIGYTF. The CDR3 DNA reads TGTGCCAGCAGTTACAGAGGATCTCTGATAGGCTACACCTTC.

J is TRBJ2-2 and V is TRBV30; unclear D gene. The CDR3 is 12 amino acids. Trimming took off 2 bases at V and 4 bases at J, with 5 bases between the two ends. Germline V gene lookup returns CDR1 GTSNPN and CDR2 SVGIG (reference sequence). CDR3 amino acids: CAWSHTTGELFF. The DNA of the CDR3 is TGTGCCTGGAGTCACACCACCGGGGAGCTGTTTTTT.

The genes are TRBV27 and TRBJ2-1; TRBD1 aligns across 8 bases. This CDR3 contains 13 residues. Germline CDR1 MNHEY, CDR2 SMNVEV (reference sequence). V lost 4 bases to trimming and J lost 7 bases; unmatched junction nucleotides: 3. CDR3 coding DNA: TGTGCCAGCAGTTCCACAGGGGGGAATGAGCAGTTCTTC. This gives the protein CASSSTGGNEQFF.

This chain joins TRBV2 and TRBJ2-3; maybe TRBD2 (5 bases). This CDR3 has 14 amino acids. The germline CDR1 and CDR2 sequences are SNHLY and FYNNEI. V was clipped by 7 bases and J by 3 bases, with 14 bases between them. Here the CDR3 reads CASNWAGSTDTQYF. For the CDR3, the DNA is TGTGCCAGCAACTGGGCGGGTAGTACAGATACGCAGTATTTT.

The chain links TRBV10-1 to TRBJ2-3, with D possibly being TRBD1 (5 bases). Trimming shortened V by 3 bases and J by 2 bases, and 6 bases separated the two germline ends. Per germline, CDR1 WNHNN and CDR2 SYGVQD (reference sequence). CDR3 size: 13 residues. The CDR3 nucleotides read TGCGCCAGCAGTGACAGGGTCACAGATACGCAGTATTTT. Protein sequence: CASSDRVTDTQYF.

This chain joins TRBV30 and TRBJ2-7; maybe TRBD2 (6 bases). Trimming shortened V by 5 bases and J by 1 base, and 15 bases separated the two germline ends. The CDR3 is 14 residues long. Germline CDR1 is GTSNPN and CDR2 is SVGIG (reference sequence). CDR3 coding DNA: TGTGCCTGGTCTTCTAGCGCGAGGTCCTACGAGCAGTACGTC. It specifies CAWSSSARSYEQYV.

There are a few counts of this clone. The chain recombines TRBV19 with TRBJ1-1, with TRBD1 matching over 7 bases. The CDR3 loop spans 15 amino acids. Germline V lookup: CDR1 LNHDA, CDR2 SQIVND (reference sequence). After removal of 3 bases from V and 7 bases from J, the junction contained 11 bases not matched to a gene. The CDR3 protein is CASSMDQGGPNEAFF. CDR3 nucleotide sequence: TGTGCCAGTAGTATGGATCAGGGGGGCCCAAATGAAGCTTTCTTT. The variable domain in full, completed from reference TRBV19 and TRBJ1-1, reads DGGITQSPKYLFRKEGQNVTLSCEQNLNHDAMYWYRQDPGQGLRLIYYSQIVNDFQKGDIAEGYSVSREKKESFPLTVTSAQKNPTAFYLCASSMDQGGPNEAFFGQGTRLTVV.

This chain links TRBV5-1 with TRBJ1-1; TRBD1 agrees at 8 bases. This CDR3 is built from 12 residues. V trimming: 4 bases; J trimming: 10 bases; junction bases outside the gene matches: 6. Germline V gene lookup returns CDR1 SGHRS and CDR2 YFSETQ. Here the CDR3 DNA reads TGCGCCAGCAGCGAAGGACAGGGTAGAGCTTTCTTT. It translates to CASSEGQGRAFF.

CDR3 protein: CASSIRGTYEQYF. The CDR3 DNA reads as TGTGCCAGTAGTATTCGGGGGACCTACGAGCAGTACTTC. The V and J genes are TRBV19 and TRBJ2-7; D is perhaps TRBD2 (6 bases). CDR1 is LNHDA and CDR2 is SQIVND in the germline V gene (reference sequence). The CDR3 has 13 amino acids. Trimming pared 3 bases from V and 2 bases from J, leaving 8 bases between. Combining the CDR3 with reference TRBV19 and TRBJ2-7 gives the whole variable domain DGGITQSPKYLFRKEGQNVTLSCEQNLNHDAMYWYRQDPGQGLRLIYYSQIVNDFQKGDIAEGYSVSREKKESFPLTVTSAQKNPTAFYLCASSIRGTYEQYFGPGTRLTVT.

The chain joins TRBV7-9 to TRBJ2-7, with D perhaps matching TRBD1 (5 bases). CDR1 and CDR2 from the germline V gene are SEHNR and FQNEAQ (reference sequence). The CDR3 is 15 amino acids. The germline V and J ends were trimmed by 5 bases and 0 bases, with 14 bases remaining between them. The CDR3 bases are TGTGCCAGCAGCACCTATGGGGCAGCCTCCTACGAGCAGTACTTC. Encoded protein: CASSTYGAASYEQYF. The entire variable domain, with the rest obtained from reference TRBV7-9 and TRBJ2-7, is as follows: DTGVSQNPRHKITKRGQNVTFRCDPISEHNRLYWYRQTLGQGPEFLTYFQNEAQLEKSRLLSDRFSAERPKGSFSTLEIQRTEQGDSAMYLCASSTYGAASYEQYFGPGTRLTVT.

The rearrangement links TRBV10-2 to TRBJ2-1; no firm D call. Germline lookup yields CDR1 WSHSY and CDR2 SAAADI. The CDR3 loop spans 15 amino acids. Trimming pared 0 bases from V and 8 bases from J, leaving 14 bases between. As DNA, the CDR3 is TGCGCCAGCAGTGAGTCGCCGGTTCCTACCGATGAGCAGTTCTTC. Protein product: CASSESPVPTDEQFF.